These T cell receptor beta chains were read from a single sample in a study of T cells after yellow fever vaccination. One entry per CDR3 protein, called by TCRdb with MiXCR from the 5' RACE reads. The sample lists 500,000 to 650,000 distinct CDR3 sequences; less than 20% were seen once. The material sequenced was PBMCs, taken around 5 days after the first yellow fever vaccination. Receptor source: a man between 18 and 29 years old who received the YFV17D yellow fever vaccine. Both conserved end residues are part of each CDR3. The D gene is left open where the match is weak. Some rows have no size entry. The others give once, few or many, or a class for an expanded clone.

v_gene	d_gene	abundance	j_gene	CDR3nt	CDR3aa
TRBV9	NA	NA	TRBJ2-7	TGTGCCAGCAGCGCCGGGGTTGCCTACGAGCAGTACTTC	CASSAGVAYEQYF
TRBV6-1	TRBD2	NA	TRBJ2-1	TGTGCCAGCAGTCGCGCTCTAGCGGCGTGGAATGAGCAGTTCTTC	CASSRALAAWNEQFF
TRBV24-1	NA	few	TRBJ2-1	TGTGCCACCAGTGACTCCTCCGCGGGGAACAATGAGCAGTTCTTC	CATSDSSAGNNEQFF
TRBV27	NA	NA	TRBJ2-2	TGTGCCAGCAGTTGGGGGGCGAACACCGGGGAGCTGTTTTTT	CASSWGANTGELFF
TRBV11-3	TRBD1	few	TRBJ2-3	TGTGCCAGCAGCTCGATCCGGGACAGGGACCCAGGGAGGCAGTATTTT	CASSSIRDRDPGRQYF
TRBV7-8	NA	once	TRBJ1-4	TGTGCCAGCAGCTTGGGCAGGGGCATAACGACGGTGTTTTTT	CASSLGRGITTVFF
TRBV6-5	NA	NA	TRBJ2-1	TGTGCCAGCAGTTCGATAGCAGGGTACAATGAGCAGTTCTTC	CASSSIAGYNEQFF
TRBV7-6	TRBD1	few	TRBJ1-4	TGTGCCAGCAGCCCCCGGGACAGGGGTTTAGAACTGTTTTTT	CASSPRDRGLELFF
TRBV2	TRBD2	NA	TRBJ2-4	TGTGCCAGCAGTGTTGGAGCGGGGGGATACATTCAGTACTTC	CASSVGAGGYIQYF
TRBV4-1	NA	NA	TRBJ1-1	TGCGCCAGCAGCCAAGAGGGTGGGTTCGGTGAAGCTTTCTTT	CASSQEGGFGEAFF
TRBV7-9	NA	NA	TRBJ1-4	TGTGCCAGCAGCCGTTTGGACAATGAAAAACTGTTTTTT	CASSRLDNEKLFF
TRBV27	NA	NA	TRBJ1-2	TGTGCCAGCAGTTTCGGGGGGTCAGCTAACTATGGCTACACCTTC	CASSFGGSANYGYTF
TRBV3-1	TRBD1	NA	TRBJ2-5	TGTGCCAGCAGCCACCACAACCCGACAGGGGGTGGTCTACGGGAAGAGACCCAGTACTTC	CASSHHNPTGGGLREETQYF
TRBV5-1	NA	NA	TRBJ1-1	TGCGCCAGCAGCTCCCCCGGCAGTCTTCTATCTGAAGCTTTCTTT	CASSSPGSLLSEAFF
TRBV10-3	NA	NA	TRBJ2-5	TGTGCCATCAGTGAGTCTCCAGACCGGCAAGAGACCCAGTACTTC	CAISESPDRQETQYF
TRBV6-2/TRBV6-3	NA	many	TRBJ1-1	TGTGCCAGCAGTTATAACAGTCTGAACACTGAAGCTTTCTTT	CASSYNSLNTEAFF
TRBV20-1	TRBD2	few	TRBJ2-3	TGCAGTGCTACGGGGGGGCCTGGTAGAACAGATACGCAGTATTTT	CSATGGPGRTDTQYF
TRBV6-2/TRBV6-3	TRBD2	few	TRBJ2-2	TGTGCCAGCGAGATAGCGCGGGGGGCGAACACCGGGGAGCTGTTTTTT	CASEIARGANTGELFF
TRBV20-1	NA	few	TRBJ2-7	TGCAGTGGACCACGCAGGGGGGTGCAGTACTTC	CSGPRRGVQYF
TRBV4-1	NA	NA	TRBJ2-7	TGCGCCAGCAGCCGGGTTCAGGACTACGAGCAGTACTTC	CASSRVQDYEQYF
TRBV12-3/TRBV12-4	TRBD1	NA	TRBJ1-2	TGTGCCAGCAGTTCGTGGACAGGGTATGGCTACACCTTC	CASSSWTGYGYTF
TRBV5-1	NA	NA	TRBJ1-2	TGCGCCAGCAGCCTAAACCGGGGCAGTAACTATGGCTACACCTTC	CASSLNRGSNYGYTF
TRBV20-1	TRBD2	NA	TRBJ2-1	TGCAGTGCTAGAGAGGAGGCGGGGGTCAACAATAAGCAGTTCTTC	CSAREEAGVNNKQFF
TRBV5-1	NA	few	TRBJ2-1	TGCGCCAGCAGCTCGGGGGACACTACCTACAATGAGCAGTTCTTC	CASSSGDTTYNEQFF
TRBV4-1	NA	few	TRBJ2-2	TGCGCCAGCAGCCAAGAGGTACGGGCCTCCGGGGAGCTGTTTTTT	CASSQEVRASGELFF
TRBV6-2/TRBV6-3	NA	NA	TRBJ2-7	TGTGCCAGCAGCTATAGACTAGTCTACGAGCAGTACTTC	CASSYRLVYEQYF
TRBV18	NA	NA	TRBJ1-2	TGTGCCAGCTCACCGTACGGAGGGGAAGGCTACACCTTC	CASSPYGGEGYTF
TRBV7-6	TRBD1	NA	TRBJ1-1	TGTGCCAGCAGCTATACAGGGGCCAGCACTGAAGCTTTCTTT	CASSYTGASTEAFF
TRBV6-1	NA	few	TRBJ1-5	TGTGCCAGCACCCGGACATCAGGTCAGCCCCAGCATTTT	CASTRTSGQPQHF
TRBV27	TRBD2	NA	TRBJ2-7	TGTGCCAGCAGCATGGGCGGGGGAGGCCTCTACGAGCAGTACTTC	CASSMGGGGLYEQYF
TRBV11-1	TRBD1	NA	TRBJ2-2	TGTGCCAGCAGTTTAACCGCCCCAGGACAGGTCGCGAACACCGGGGAGCTGTTTTTT	CASSLTAPGQVANTGELFF
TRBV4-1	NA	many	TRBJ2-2	TGCGCCAGCAGCCAAGGGGTTACGAACACCGGGGAGCTGTTTTTT	CASSQGVTNTGELFF
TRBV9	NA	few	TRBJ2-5	TGTGCCAGCAGCACCAGTCGTGCGGAGACCCAGTACTTC	CASSTSRAETQYF
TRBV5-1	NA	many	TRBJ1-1	TGCGCCAGCAGGGTGACGTATAACGGAGAAGCTTTCTTT	CASRVTYNGEAFF
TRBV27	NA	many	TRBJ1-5	TGTGCCAGATACTCCGAACAGGGCTCGTTTCAGCCCCAGCATTTT	CARYSEQGSFQPQHF
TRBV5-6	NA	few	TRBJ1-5	TGTGCCAGCAGCTTGGGCGGACAGCGCAATCAGCCCCAGCATTTT	CASSLGGQRNQPQHF
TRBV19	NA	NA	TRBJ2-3	TGTGCCAGTAGTATAGATTATAAGCGGGGCACAGATACGCAGTATTTT	CASSIDYKRGTDTQYF
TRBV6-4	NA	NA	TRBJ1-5	TGTGCCAGCAGTGAATTCTCGGGTGAGCAGCCCCAGCATTTT	CASSEFSGEQPQHF
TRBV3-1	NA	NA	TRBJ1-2	TGTGCCAGCAGCCAAGATCGTAATGGCTACACCTTC	CASSQDRNGYTF
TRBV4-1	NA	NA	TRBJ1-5	TGCGCCAGCAGCCAAGATCGGATCGGGGGCGGCAATCAGCCCCAGCATTTT	CASSQDRIGGGNQPQHF
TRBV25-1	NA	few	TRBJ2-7	TGTGCCAGCAGTGAAGGGCATATTGCGTACTTC	CASSEGHIAYF
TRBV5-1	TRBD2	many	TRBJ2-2	TGCGCCAGCAGCTTAGCGGGGTCGGGCACCGGGGAGCTGTTTTTT	CASSLAGSGTGELFF
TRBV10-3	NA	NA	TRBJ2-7	TGTGCCTCTGGGGGACCCAGCTCCTACGAGCAGTACTTC	CASGGPSSYEQYF
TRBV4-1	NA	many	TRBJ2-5	TGCGCCAGCAGCCAGTCCCCAACGCTGGAGACCCAGTACTTC	CASSQSPTLETQYF
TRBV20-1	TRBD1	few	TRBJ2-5	TGCAGTGCAATAACCAGGGGGCGGTGGGAGACCCAGTACTTC	CSAITRGRWETQYF
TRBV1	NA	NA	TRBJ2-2	TGCACCAGCAGCGCCCAGACTAGCGGGGGCCCGAACACCGGGGAGCTGTTTTTT	CTSSAQTSGGPNTGELFF
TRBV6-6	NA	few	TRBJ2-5	TGTGCCAGCAGAATCGGATGGACCCAGTACTTC	CASRIGWTQYF
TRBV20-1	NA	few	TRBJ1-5	TGCAGTAAATCGGGTCAGCCCCAGCATTTT	CSKSGQPQHF
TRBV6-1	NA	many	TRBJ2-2	TGTGCCAGCAGTCCTGCGACCCGGAGCACCGGGGAGCTGTTTTTT	CASSPATRSTGELFF
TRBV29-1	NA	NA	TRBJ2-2	TGCAGCGTGATACTAGTGGGCACCGGGGAGCTGTTTTTT	CSVILVGTGELFF
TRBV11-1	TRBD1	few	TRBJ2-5	TGTGCCAGCAGCCCACGACAGGGGAGAGGCCAAGAGACCCAGTACTTC	CASSPRQGRGQETQYF
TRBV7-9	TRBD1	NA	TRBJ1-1	TGTGCCACCTTCAGGGGGATCCTGAACACTGAAGCTTTCTTT	CATFRGILNTEAFF